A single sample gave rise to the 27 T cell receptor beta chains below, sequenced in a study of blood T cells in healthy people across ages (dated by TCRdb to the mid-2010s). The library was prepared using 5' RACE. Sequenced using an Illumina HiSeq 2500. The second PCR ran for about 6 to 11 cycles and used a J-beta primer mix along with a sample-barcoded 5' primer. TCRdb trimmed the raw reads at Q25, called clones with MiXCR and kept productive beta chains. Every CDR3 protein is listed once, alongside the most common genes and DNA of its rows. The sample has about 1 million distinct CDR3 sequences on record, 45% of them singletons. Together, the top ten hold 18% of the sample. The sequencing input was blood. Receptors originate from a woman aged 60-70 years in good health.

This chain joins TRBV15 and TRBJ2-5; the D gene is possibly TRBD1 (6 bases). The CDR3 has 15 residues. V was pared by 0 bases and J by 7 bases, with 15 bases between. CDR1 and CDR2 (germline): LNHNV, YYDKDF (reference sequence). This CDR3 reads CATSRDVGDIATQYF. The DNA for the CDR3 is TGTGCCACCAGCAGAGATGTGGGGGACATAGCGACCCAGTACTTC.

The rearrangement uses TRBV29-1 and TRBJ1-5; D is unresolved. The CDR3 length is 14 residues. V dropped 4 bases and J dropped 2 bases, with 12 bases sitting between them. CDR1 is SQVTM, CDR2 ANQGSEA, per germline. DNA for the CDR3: TGCAGCGTTGCGGAGTCCGGAGGCAATCAGCCCCAGCATTTT. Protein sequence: CSVAESGGNQPQHF.

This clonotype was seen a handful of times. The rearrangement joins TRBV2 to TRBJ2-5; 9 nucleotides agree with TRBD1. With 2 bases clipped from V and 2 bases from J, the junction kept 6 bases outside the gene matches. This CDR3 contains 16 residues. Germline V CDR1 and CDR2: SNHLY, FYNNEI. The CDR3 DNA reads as TGTGCCAGCAGTGAAAGGCTTGGGACAGGGCAAGAGACCCAGTACTTC. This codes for CASSERLGTGQETQYF.

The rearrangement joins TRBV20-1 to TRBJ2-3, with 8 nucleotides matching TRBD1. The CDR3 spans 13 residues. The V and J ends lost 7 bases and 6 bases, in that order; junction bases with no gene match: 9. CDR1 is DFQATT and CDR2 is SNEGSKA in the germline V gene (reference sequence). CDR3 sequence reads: CSVPSRQGDTQYF. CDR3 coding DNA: TGCAGTGTCCCTAGTCGACAGGGGGATACGCAGTATTTT.

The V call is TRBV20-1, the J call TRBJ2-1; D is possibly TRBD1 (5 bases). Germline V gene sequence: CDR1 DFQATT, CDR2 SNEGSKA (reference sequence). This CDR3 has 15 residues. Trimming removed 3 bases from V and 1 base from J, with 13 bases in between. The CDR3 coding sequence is TGCAGTGCTAGTGGGCCGAAGGGGTCCTACAATGAGCAGTTCTTC. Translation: CSASGPKGSYNEQFF.

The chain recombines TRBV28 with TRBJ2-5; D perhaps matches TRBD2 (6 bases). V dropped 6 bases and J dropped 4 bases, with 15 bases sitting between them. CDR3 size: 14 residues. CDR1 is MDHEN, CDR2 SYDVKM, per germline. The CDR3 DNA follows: TGTGCCAGCAGGGGGGGAGGTATAGGAGAGACCCAGTACTTC. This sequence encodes CASRGGGIGETQYF.

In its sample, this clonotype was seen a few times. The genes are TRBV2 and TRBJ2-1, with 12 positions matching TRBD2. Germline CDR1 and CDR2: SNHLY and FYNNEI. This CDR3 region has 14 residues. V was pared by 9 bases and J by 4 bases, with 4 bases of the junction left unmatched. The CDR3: CARTGTSGYNEQFF. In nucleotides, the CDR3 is TGTGCCAGAACCGGGACTAGCGGGTACAATGAGCAGTTCTTC. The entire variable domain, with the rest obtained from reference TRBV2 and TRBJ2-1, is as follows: EPEVTQTPSHQVTQMGQEVILRCVPISNHLYFYWYRQILGQKVEFLVSFYNNEISEKSEIFDDQFSVERPDGSNFTLKIRSTKLEDSAMYFCARTGTSGYNEQFFGPGTRLTVL.

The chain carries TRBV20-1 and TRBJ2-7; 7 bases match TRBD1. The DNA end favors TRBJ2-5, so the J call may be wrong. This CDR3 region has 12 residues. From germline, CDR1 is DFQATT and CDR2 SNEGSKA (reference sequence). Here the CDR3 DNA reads TGCAGTGCTAGGTCAGGGGGAGAGACCCAGTACTTC. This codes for CSARSGGETQYF.

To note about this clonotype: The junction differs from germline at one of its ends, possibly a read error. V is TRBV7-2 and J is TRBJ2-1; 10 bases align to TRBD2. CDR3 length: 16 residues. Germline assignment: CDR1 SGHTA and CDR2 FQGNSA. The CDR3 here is CASSLVGLAVYNVQFF. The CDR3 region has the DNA TGTGCCAGCAGCTTAGTCGGACTAGCGGTCTACAATGTGCAGTTCTTC.

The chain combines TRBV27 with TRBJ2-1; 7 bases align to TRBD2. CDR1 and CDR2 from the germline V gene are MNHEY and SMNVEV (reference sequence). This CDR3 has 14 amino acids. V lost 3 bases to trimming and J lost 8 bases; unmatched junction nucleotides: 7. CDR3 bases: TGTGCCAGCAGTTTCGGCGGGAGTAGGCATGAGCAGTTCTTC. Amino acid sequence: CASSFGGSRHEQFF.

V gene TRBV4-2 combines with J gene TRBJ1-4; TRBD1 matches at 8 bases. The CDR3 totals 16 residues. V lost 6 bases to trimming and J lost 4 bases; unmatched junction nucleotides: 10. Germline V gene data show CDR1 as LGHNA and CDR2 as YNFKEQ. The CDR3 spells CASSQYSGGGNEKLFF. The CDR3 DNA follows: TGTGCCAGCAGTCAATATTCAGGGGGCGGTAATGAAAAACTGTTTTTT.

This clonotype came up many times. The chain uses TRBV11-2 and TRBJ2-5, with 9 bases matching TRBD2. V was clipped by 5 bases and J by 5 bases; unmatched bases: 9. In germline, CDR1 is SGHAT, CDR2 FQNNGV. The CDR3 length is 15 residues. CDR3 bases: TGTGCCAGCAGCCTCTTAGCGGGAGTGGGGGAGACCCAGTACTTC. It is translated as CASSLLAGVGETQYF.

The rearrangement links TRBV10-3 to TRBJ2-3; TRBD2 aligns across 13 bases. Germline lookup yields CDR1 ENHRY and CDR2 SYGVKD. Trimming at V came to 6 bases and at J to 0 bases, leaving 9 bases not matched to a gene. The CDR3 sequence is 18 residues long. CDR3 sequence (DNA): TGTGCCATCAGGCCGGGACTAGCGGGAATGCGTAGCACAGATACGCAGTATTTT. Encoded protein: CAIRPGLAGMRSTDTQYF.

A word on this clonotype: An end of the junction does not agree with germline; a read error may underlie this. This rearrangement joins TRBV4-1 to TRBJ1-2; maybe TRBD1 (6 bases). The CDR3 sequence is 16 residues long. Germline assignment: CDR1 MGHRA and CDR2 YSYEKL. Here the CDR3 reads CASSQEERGKNYGYTF. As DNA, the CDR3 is TGCGCCAGTAGCCAAGAAGAGAGGGGGAAGAACTATGGCTACACCTTC.

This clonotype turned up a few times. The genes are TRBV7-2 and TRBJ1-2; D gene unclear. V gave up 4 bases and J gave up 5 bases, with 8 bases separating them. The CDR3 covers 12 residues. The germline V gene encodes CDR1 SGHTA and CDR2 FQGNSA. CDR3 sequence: CASSYLSYGYTF. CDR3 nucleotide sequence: TGTGCCAGCAGCTACCTGTCGTATGGCTACACCTTC. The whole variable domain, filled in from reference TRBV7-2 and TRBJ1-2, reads GAGVSQSPSNKVTEKGKDVELRCDPISGHTALYWYRQSLGQGLEFLIYFQGNSAPDKSGLPSDRFSAERTGGSVSTLTIQRTQQEDSAVYLCASSYLSYGYTFGSGTRLTVV.

Written as DNA, the CDR3 is TGTGCCAGCAGTTATAGCGGGGGCCCTAATGAGCAGTTCTTC. Translated: CASSYSGGPNEQFF. V usage is TRBV28 and J usage is TRBJ2-1; 9 bases fit TRBD2. This CDR3 has 14 residues. Germline trimming cut 4 bases from V and 7 bases from J; bases unmatched to any gene: 5. Germline lookup yields CDR1 MDHEN and CDR2 SYDVKM.

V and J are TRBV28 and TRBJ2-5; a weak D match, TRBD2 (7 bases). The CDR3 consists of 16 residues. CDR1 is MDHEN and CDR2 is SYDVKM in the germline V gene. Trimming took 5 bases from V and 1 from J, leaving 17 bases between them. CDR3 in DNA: TGTGCCAGCAGTCCAACCCGCGGGGGCAGCCAAGAGACCCAGTACTTC. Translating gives CASSPTRGGSQETQYF.

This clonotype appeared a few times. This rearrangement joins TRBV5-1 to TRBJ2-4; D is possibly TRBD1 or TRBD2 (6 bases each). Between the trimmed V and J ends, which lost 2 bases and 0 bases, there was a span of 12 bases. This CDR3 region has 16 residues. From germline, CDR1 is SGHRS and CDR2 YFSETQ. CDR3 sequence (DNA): TGCGCCAGCAGCTTTACAGGAGGGGGAGCCAAAAACATTCAGTACTTC. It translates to CASSFTGGGAKNIQYF.

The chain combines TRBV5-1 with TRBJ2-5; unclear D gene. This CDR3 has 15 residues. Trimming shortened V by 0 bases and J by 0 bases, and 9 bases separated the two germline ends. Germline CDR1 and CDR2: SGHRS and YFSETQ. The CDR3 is CASSLAPENQETQYF. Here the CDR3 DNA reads TGCGCCAGCAGCTTGGCTCCAGAGAACCAAGAGACCCAGTACTTC.

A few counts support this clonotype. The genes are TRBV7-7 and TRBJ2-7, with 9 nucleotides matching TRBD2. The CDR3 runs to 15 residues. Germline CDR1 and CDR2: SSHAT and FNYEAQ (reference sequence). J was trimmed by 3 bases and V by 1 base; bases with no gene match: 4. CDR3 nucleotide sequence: TGTGCCAGCAGCTTAGAGCCTAGCGGGGTCTACGAGCAGTACTTC. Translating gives CASSLEPSGVYEQYF.

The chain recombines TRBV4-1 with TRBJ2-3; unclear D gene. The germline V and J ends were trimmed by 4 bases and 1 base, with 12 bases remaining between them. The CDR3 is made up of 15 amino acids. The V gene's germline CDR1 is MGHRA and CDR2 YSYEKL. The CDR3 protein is CASSPREYGTDTQYF. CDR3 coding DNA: TGCGCCAGCAGCCCAAGAGAGTACGGCACAGATACGCAGTATTTT.

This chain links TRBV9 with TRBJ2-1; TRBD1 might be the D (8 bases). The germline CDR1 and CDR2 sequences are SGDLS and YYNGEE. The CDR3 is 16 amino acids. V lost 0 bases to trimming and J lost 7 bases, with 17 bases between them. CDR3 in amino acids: CASSVVDRGGQNEQFF. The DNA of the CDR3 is TGTGCCAGCAGCGTAGTCGACAGGGGAGGGCAAAATGAGCAGTTCTTC.

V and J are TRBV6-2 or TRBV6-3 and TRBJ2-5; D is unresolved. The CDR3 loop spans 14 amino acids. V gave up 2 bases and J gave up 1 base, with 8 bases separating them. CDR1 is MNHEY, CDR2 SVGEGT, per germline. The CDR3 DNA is TGTGCCAGCAGTTACCGGAACAGCCAAGAGACCCAGTACTTC. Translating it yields CASSYRNSQETQYF.

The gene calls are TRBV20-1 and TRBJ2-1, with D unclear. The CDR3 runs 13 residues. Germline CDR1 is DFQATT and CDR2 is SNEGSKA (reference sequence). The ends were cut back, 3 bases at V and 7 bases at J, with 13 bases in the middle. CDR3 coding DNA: TGCAGTGCTAGGGGCCCCGCACGGAATGAGCAGTTCTTC. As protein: CSARGPARNEQFF.

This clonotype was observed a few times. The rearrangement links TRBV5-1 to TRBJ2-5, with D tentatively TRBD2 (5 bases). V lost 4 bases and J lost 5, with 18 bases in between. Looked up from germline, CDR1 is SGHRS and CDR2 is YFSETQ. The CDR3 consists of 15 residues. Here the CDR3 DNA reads TGCGCCAGCAGCCCGGACGTCGGGGAAGGGGAGACCCAGTACTTC. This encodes CASSPDVGEGETQYF.

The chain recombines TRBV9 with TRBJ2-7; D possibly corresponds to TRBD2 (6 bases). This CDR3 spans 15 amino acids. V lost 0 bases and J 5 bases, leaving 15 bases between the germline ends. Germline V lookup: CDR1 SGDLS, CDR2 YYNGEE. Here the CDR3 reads CASSVVAARTDEQYF. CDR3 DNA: TGTGCCAGCAGCGTAGTAGCGGCCCGGACCGACGAGCAGTACTTC.

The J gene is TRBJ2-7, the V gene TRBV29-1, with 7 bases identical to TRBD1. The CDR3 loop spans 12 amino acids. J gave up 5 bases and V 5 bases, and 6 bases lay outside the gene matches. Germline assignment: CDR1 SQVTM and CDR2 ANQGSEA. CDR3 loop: CSVHLQGHEQYF. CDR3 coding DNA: TGCAGCGTTCACCTACAGGGGCACGAGCAGTACTTC.